Here is one TCR beta chain with its context. The antigen is undetermined. Here immunoSEQ multiplex PCR was the method, and the copy in TCRdb shows in-frame clones only, minus some. The sample has 130,000 to 150,000 clones; 90% to 95% are singletons. This sample stems from a study of T cell responses to AZD1222 COVID-19 vaccine. At the level of the study: Second-dose groups at about 4 or about 12 weeks were pooled.

Study-level findings and limits: Nearly half of unique spike-specific TCRs reportedly avoided B.1.351 and B.1.1.7 mutated regions. White British donors predominated, females outnumbered males, and clonal diversity was possibly underestimated.

This sample comprised peripheral blood, obtained on day 0 of AZD1222 vaccination. The clonotype comes from an adult in good health.

The chain's CDR3 is CSVLRVSLNTEAFF. The CDR3 DNA is TGCAGCGTCTTGCGCGTCAGTTTGAACACTGAAGCTTTCTTT. This rearrangement joins TRBV29-1 to TRBJ1-1; D not resolved. Trimming took off 6 bases at V and 0 bases at J, with 14 bases between the two ends. Germline CDR1 is SQVTM and CDR2 is ANQGSEA. This CDR3 has 14 residues.